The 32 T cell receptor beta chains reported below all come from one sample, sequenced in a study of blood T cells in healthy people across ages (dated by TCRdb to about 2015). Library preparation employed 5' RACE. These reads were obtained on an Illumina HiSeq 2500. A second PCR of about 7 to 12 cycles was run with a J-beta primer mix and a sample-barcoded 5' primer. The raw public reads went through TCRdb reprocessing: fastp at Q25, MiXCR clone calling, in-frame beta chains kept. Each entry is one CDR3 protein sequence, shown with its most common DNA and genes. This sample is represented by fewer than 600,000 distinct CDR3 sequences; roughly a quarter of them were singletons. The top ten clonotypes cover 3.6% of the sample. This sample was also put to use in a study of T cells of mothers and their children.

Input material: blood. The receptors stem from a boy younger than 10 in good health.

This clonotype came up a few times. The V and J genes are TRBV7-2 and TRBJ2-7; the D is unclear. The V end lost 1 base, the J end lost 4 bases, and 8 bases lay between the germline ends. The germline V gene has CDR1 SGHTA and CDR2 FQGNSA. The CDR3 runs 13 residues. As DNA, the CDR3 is TGTGCCAGCAGCTTAGTCTGGGGTTACGAGCAGTACTTC. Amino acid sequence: CASSLVWGYEQYF.

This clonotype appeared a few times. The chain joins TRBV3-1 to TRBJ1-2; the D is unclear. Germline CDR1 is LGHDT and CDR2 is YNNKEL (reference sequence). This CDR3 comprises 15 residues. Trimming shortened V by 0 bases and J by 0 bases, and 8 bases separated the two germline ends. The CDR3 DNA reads TGTGCCAGCAGCCAAGAATCCGGGGCTAACTATGGCTACACCTTC. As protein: CASSQESGANYGYTF. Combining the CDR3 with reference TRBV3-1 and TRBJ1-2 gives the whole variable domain DTAVSQTPKYLVTQMGNDKSIKCEQNLGHDTMYWYKQDSKKFLKIMFSYNNKELIINETVPNRFSPKSPDKAHLNLHINSLELGDSAVYFCASSQESGANYGYTFGSGTRLTVV.

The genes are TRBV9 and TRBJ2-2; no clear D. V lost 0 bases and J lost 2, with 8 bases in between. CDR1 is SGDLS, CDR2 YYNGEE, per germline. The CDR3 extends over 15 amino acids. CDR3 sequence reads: CASSVGPYNTGELFF. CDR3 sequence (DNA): TGTGCCAGCAGCGTAGGGCCCTATAACACCGGGGAGCTGTTTTTT.

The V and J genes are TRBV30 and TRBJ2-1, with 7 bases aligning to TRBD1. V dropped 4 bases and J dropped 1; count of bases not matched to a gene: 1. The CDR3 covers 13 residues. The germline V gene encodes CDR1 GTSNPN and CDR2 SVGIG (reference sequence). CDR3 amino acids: CAWKQGSYNEQFF. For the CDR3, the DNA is TGTGCCTGGAAACAGGGGTCCTACAATGAGCAGTTCTTC.

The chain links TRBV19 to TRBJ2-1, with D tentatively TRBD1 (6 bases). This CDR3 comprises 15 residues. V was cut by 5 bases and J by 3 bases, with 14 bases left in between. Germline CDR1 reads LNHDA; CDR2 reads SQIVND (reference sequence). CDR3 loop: CASSLGQGIYNEQFF. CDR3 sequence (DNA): TGTGCCAGTAGTCTGGGGCAGGGGATCTACAATGAGCAGTTCTTC.

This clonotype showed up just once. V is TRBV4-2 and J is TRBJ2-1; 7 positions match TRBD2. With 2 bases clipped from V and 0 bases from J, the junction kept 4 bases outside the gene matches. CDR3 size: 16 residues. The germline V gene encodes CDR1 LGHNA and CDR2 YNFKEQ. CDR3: CASSQSAGDSYNEQFF. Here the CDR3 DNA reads TGTGCCAGCAGCCAATCCGCGGGGGACTCCTACAATGAGCAGTTCTTC.

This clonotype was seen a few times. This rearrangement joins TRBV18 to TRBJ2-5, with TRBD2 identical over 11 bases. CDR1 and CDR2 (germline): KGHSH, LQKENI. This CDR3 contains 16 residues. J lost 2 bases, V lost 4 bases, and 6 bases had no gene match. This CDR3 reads CASSRGTSGLQETQYF. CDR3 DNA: TGTGCCAGCTCACGGGGGACTAGCGGACTTCAAGAGACCCAGTACTTC.

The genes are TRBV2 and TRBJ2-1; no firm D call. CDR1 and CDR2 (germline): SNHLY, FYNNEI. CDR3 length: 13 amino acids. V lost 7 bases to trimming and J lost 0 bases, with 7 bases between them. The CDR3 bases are TGTGCCAGCAAGGGCGGCTCCTACAATGAGCAGTTCTTC. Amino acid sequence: CASKGGSYNEQFF.

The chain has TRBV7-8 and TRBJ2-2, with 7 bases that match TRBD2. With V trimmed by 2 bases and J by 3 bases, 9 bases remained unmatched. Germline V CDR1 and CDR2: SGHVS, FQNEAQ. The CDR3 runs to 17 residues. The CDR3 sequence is CASSLIRGGSYTGELFF. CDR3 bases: TGTGCCAGCAGCTTAATTAGGGGAGGGTCGTACACCGGGGAGCTGTTTTTT.

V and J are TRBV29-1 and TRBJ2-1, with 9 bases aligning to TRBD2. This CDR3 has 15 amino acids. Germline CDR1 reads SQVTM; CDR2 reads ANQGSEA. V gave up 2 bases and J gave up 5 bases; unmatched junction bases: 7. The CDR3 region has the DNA TGCAGCGTTGAACTGCGGGGGGGTCTTAACAATGAGCAGTTCTTC. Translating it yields CSVELRGGLNNEQFF.

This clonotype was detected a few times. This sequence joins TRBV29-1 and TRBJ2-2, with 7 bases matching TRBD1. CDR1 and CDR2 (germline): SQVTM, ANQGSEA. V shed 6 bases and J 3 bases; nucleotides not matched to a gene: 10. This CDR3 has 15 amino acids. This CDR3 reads CSVTTTGIDTGELFF. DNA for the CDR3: TGCAGCGTGACCACGACAGGGATCGACACCGGGGAGCTGTTTTTT.

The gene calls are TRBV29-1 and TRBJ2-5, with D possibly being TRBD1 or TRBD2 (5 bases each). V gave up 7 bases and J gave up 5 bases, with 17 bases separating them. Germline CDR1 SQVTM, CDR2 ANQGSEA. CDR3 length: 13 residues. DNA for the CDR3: TGCAGCGGACCTTTGGGAGAGGGGGAGACCCAGTACTTC. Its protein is CSGPLGEGETQYF. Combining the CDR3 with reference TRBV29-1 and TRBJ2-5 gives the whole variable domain SAVISQKPSRDICQRGTSLTIQCQVDSQVTMMFWYRQQPGQSLTLIATANQGSEATYESGFVIDKFPISRPNLTFSTLTVSNMSPEDSSIYLCSGPLGEGETQYFGPGTRLLVL.

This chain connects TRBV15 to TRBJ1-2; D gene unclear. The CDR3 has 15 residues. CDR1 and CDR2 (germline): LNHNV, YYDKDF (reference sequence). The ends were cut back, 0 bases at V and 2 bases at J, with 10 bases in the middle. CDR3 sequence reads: CATSRDSAENYGYTF. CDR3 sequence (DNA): TGTGCCACCAGCAGAGATAGCGCAGAGAACTATGGCTACACCTTC.

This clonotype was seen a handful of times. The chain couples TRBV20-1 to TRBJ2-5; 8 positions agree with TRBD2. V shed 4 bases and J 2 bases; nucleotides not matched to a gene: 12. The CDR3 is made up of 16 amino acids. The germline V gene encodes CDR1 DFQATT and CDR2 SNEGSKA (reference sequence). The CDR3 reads CSANLPLAGSQETQYF. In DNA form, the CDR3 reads TGCAGTGCTAATCTCCCCCTAGCGGGTAGTCAAGAGACCCAGTACTTC.

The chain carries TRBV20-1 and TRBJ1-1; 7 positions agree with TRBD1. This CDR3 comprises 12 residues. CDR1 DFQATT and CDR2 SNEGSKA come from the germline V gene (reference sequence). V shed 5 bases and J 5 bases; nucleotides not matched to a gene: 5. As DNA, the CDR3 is TGCAGTGCTGCACCAGGGGGGACTGAAGCTTTCTTT. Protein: CSAAPGGTEAFF.

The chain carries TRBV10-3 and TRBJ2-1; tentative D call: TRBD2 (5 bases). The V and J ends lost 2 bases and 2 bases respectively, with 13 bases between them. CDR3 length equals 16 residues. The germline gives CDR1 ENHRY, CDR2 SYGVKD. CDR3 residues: CAISEPIGITYNEQFF. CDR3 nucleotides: TGTGCCATCAGTGAGCCGATCGGGATCACCTACAATGAGCAGTTCTTC.

The CDR3 loop reads CASSPMAVYGYTF. The CDR3 DNA reads as TGTGCCAGCAGCCCGATGGCAGTATATGGCTACACCTTC. The genes are TRBV14 and TRBJ1-2; no reliable D call. Trimming removed 4 bases from V and 5 bases from J, with 11 bases in between. The germline V gene encodes CDR1 SGHDN and CDR2 FVKESK. This CDR3 contains 13 residues.

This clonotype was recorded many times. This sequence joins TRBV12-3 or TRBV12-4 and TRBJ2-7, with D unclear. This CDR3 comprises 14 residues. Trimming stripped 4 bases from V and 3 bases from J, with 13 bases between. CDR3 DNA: TGTGCCAGCAGTTCCTTCCTTGGGGACTACGAGCAGTACTTC. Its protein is CASSSFLGDYEQYF.

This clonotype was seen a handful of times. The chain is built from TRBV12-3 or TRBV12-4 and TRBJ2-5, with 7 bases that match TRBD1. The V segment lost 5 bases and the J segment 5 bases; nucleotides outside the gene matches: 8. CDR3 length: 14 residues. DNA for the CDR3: TGTGCCAGCAGTCAGACAGGGCTCGAGGAGACCCAGTACTTC. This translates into CASSQTGLEETQYF.

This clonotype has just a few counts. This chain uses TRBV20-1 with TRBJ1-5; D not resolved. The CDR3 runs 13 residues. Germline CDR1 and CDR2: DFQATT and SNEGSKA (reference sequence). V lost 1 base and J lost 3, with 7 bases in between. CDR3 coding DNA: TGCAGTGCTAGAGGAGTTATCAATCAGCCCCAGCATTTT. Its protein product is CSARGVINQPQHF.

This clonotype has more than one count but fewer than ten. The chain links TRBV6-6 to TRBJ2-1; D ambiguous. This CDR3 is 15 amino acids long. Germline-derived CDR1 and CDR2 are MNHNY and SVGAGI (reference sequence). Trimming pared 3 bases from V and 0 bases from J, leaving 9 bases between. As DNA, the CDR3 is TGTGCCAGCAGTTATTTTTTCGGCTCCTACAATGAGCAGTTCTTC. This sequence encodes CASSYFFGSYNEQFF.

CDR3 in DNA: TGCAGTGCTAGAGGACGACTAGCGGGAACTCACAATGAGCAGTTCTTC. Its translation is CSARGRLAGTHNEQFF. V is TRBV20-1 and J is TRBJ2-5; 11 nucleotides line up with TRBD2. The J call is in doubt because the DNA end fits TRBJ2-1 better. The CDR3 has 16 residues. CDR1 is DFQATT, CDR2 SNEGSKA, per germline (reference sequence).

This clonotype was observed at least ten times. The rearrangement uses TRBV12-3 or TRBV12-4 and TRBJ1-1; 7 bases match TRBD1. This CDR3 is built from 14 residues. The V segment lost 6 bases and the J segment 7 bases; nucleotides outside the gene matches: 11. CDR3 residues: CASRSQGTGGEAFF. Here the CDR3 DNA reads TGTGCCAGCAGATCACAGGGGACGGGTGGTGAAGCTTTCTTT.

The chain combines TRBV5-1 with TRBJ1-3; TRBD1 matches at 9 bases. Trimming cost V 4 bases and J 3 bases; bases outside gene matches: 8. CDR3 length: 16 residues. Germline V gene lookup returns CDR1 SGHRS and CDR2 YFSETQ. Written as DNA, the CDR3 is TGCGCCAGCAGCCCGTCCCGGGACAGGGTTGGAAACACCATATATTTT. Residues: CASSPSRDRVGNTIYF.

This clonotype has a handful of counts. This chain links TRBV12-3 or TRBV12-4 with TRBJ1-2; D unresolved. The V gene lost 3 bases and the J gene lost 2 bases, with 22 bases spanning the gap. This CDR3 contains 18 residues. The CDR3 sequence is CASSLVGFKVPSNYGYTF. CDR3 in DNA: TGTGCCAGCAGTTTGGTGGGGTTTAAGGTCCCCTCCAACTATGGCTACACCTTC.

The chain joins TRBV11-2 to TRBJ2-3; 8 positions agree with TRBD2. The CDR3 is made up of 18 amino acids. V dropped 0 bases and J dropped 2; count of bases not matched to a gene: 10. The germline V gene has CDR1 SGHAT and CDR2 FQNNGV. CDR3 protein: CASSLDGSLAGLTDTQYF. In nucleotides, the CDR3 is TGTGCCAGCAGCTTAGATGGGAGTCTAGCGGGCCTCACAGATACGCAGTATTTT.

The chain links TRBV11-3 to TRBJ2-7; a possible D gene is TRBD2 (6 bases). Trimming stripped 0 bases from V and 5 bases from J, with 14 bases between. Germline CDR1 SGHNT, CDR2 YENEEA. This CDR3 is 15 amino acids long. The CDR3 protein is CASSLDRTNGNEQYF. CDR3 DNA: TGTGCCAGCAGCTTAGACCGGACTAACGGGAACGAGCAGTACTTC.

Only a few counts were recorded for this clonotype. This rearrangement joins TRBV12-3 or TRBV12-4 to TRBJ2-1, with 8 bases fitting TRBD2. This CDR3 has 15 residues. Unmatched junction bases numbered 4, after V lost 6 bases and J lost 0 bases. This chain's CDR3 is CASRVAGSSYNEQFF. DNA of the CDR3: TGTGCCAGCAGGGTAGCGGGAAGCTCCTACAATGAGCAGTTCTTC.

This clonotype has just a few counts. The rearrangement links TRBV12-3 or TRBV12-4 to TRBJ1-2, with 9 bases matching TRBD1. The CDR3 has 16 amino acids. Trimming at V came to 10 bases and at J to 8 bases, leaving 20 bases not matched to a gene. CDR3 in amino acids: CATPSGTGPTVGGYTF. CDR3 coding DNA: TGTGCCACCCCCTCCGGGACAGGGCCGACGGTAGGGGGCTACACCTTC.

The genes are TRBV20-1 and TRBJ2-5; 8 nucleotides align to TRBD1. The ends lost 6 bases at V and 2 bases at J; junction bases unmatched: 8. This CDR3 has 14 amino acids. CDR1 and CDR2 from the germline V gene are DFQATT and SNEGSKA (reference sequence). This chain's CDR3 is CSAPRDRLQETQYF. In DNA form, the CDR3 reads TGCAGTGCCCCCCGGGACAGGCTGCAAGAGACCCAGTACTTC.

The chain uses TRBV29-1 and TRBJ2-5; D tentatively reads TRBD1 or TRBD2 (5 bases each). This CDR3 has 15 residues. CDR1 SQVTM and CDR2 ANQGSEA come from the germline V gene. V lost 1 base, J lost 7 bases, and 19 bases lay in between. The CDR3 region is CSVEVGLAGHRTQYF. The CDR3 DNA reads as TGCAGCGTTGAAGTAGGTCTAGCAGGGCATCGGACCCAGTACTTC.

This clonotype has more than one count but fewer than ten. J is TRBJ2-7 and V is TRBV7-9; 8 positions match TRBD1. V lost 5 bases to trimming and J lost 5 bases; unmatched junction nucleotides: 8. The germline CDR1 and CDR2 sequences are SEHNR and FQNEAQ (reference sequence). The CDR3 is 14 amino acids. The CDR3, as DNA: TGTGCCAGCAGCCCCGGACAGGGAGTCCACGAGCAGTACTTC. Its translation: CASSPGQGVHEQYF.